This T cell receptor (beta chain) came from a study of PD-1 blockade in classical Hodgkin lymphoma. This CDR3 is built from 13 residues. V lost 6 bases, J lost 0 bases, and 8 bases lay in between. From germline, CDR1 is LNHDA and CDR2 SQIVND (reference sequence). Some clones are missing from TCRdb's copy, which holds only in-frame ones; the method was immunoSEQ multiplex PCR. The sample consists of 40,000 to 50,000 clones, roughly two thirds of them appearing once. About this clone itself: Its antigen is not known.

Study findings and constraints: By C4D1 there was a significant rise in CD4+ TCR diversity but not in CD8+ TCR diversity. Baseline TCR diversity was reportedly lower in newly diagnosed patients than in healthy donors. It was reported as lower still in relapsed/refractory patients. The diversity seen at baseline in complete responders resembled that of newly diagnosed patients.

As to time point: cycle 4 day 1 (C4D1), after five to seven weeks of nivolumab. Relapse after autologous stem cell transplantation occurred in every patient, and brentuximab vedotin exposure varied. The starting material was peripheral blood mononuclear cells (PBMCs), obtained before the fourth cycle of nivolumab. The V gene is TRBV19, the J gene TRBJ1-1, with D uncertain. The TCR comes from a human donor with classical Hodgkin lymphoma. CDR3: CASRLLMNTEAFF. The CDR3 DNA follows: TGTGCCAGTAGACTACTAATGAACACTGAAGCTTTCTTT. Drawing the rest from reference TRBV19 and TRBJ1-1, the complete variable domain is DGGITQSPKYLFRKEGQNVTLSCEQNLNHDAMYWYRQDPGQGLRLIYYSQIVNDFQKGDIAEGYSVSREKKESFPLTVTSAQKNPTAFYLCASRLLMNTEAFFGQGTRLTVV.